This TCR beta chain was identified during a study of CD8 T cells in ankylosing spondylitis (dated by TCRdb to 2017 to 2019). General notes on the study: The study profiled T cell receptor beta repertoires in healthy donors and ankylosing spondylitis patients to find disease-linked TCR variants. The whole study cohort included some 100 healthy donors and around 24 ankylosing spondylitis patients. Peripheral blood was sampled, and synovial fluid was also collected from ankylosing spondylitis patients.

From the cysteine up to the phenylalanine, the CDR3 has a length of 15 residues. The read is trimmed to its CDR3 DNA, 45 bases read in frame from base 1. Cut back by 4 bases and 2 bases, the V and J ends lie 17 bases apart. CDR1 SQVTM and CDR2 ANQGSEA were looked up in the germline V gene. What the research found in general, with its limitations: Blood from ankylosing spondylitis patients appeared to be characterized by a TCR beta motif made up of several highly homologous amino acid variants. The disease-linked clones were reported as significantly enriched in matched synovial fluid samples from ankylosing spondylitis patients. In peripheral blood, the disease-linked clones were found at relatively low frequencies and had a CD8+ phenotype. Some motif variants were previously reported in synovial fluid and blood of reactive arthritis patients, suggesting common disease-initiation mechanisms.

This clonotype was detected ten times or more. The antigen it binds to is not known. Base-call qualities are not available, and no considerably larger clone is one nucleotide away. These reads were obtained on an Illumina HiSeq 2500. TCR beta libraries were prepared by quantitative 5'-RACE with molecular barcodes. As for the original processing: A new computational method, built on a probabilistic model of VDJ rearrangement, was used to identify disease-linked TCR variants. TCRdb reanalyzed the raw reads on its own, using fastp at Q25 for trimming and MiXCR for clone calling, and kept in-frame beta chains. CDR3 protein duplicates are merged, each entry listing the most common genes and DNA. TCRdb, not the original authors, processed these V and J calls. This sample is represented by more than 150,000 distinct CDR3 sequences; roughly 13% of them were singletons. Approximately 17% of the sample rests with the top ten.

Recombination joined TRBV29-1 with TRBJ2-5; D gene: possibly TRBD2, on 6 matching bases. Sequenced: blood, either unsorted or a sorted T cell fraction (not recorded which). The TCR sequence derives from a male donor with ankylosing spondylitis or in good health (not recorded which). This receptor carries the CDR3 CSVGGGSGHQETQYF. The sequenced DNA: TGCAGCGTTGGTGGAGGGAGCGGGCATCAAGAGACCCAGTACTTC. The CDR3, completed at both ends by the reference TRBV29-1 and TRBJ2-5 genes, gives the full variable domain SAVISQKPSRDICQRGTSLTIQCQVDSQVTMMFWYRQQPGQSLTLIATANQGSEATYESGFVIDKFPISRPNLTFSTLTVSNMSPEDSSIYLCSVGGGSGHQETQYFGPGTRLLVL.